The next 4 T cell receptor beta chains were all read from a single sample in a study of CD8 T cells in ankylosing spondylitis. MiXCR, applied by TCRdb to the 5' RACE reads, yields one record per CDR3 protein. The table records roughly 180,000 distinct CDR3 sequences, roughly 13% of them present only once. The source material was blood, either unsorted or a sorted T cell fraction (not recorded which). The receptor source for this set is a female donor with ankylosing spondylitis or in good health (not recorded which).

As to this clonotype: It may be a read error: a sequence one base away is much more abundant. This chain joins TRBV20-1 and TRBJ1-2; D remains unclear. The germline gives CDR1 DFQATT, CDR2 SNEGSKA (reference sequence). This CDR3 is 14 amino acids long. As DNA, the CDR3 is TGCAGTGCTAGGGGTAACCGGGTCCTCCATGGCCACACCTTC. Translating gives CSARGNRVLHGHTF.

V is TRBV12-3 or TRBV12-4 and J is TRBJ2-4; D ambiguous. The V gene lost 5 bases and the J gene lost 9 bases, with 11 bases spanning the gap. CDR3 length: 12 amino acids. The CDR3 nucleotides read TGTGCCAGCAGTACGGTTCCTAGCATTCAGTACTTC. Amino acids: CASSTVPSIQYF.

CDR3 bases: TGTGCCACTGCGTGGGCTGGGGCCAACGTCCTGACTTTC. The encoded protein is CATAWAGANVLTF. This chain uses TRBV6-2 or TRBV6-3 with TRBJ2-6; D is ambiguous. The CDR3 has 13 residues. Germline V gives CDR1 MNHEY, CDR2 SVGEGT. Deletions cut 10 bases from V and 2 bases from J, with 9 bases between.

There are many counts of this clonotype. The rearrangement joins TRBV7-2 to TRBJ1-2; no firm D call. From germline, CDR1 is SGHTA and CDR2 FQGNSA. Trimming removed 5 bases at V and 2 bases at J, with 12 bases between. The CDR3 covers 14 residues. This CDR3 reads CASSPRDGNYGYTF. CDR3 sequence (DNA): TGTGCCAGCAGCCCGAGAGACGGAAACTATGGCTACACCTTC.